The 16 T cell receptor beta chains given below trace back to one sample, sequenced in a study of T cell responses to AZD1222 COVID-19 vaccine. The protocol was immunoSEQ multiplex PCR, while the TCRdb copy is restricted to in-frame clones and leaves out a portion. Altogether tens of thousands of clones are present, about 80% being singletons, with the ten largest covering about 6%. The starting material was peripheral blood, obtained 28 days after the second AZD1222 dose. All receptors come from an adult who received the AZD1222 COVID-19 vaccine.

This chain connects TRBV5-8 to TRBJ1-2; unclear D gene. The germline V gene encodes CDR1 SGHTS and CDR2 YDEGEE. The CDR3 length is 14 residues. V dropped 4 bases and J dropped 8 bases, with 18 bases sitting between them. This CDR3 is CASSPVGMVGGYTF. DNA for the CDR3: TGTGCCAGCAGCCCGGTGGGGATGGTCGGGGGCTACACCTTC.

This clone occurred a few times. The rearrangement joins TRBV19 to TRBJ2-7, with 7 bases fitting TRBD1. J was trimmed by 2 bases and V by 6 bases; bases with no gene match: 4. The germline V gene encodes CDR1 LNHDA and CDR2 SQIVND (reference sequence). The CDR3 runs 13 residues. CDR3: CASSHRGPYEQYF. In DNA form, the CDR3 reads TGTGCCAGTAGCCACAGGGGACCCTACGAGCAGTACTTC.

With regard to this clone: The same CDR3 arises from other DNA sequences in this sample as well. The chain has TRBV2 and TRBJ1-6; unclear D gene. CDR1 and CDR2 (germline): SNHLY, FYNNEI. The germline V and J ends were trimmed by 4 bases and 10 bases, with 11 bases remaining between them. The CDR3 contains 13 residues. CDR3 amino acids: CASSVERTSPLHF. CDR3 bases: TGTGCCAGCAGTGTCGAAAGAACCTCACCCCTCCACTTT.

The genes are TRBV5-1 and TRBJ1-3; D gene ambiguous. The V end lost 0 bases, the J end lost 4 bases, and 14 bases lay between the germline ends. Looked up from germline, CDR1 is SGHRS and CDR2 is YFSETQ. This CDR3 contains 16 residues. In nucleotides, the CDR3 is TGCGCCAGCAGCTTGGTCGGGGTTCGACGAGGAAACACCATATATTTT. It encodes CASSLVGVRRGNTIYF.

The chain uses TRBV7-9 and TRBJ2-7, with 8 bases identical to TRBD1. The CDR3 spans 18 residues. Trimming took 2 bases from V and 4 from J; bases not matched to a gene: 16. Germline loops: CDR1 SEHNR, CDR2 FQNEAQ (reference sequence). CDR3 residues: CASSLFGQGARQEYEQYF. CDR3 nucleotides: TGTGCCAGCAGCTTATTCGGGCAGGGGGCGCGACAGGAGTACGAGCAGTACTTC.

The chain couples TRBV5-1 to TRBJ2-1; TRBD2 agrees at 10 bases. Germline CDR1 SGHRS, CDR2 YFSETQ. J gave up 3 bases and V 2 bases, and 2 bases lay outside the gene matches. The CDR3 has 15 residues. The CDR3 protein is CASSLAGGNYNEQFF. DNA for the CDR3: TGCGCCAGCAGCTTAGCGGGGGGGAACTACAATGAGCAGTTCTTC.

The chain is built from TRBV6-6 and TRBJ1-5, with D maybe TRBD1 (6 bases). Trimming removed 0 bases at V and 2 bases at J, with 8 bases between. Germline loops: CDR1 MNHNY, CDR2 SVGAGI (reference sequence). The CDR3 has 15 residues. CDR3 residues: CASSYSEGGNQPQHF. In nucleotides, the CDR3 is TGTGCCAGCAGTTACTCGGAGGGGGGCAATCAGCCCCAGCATTTT.

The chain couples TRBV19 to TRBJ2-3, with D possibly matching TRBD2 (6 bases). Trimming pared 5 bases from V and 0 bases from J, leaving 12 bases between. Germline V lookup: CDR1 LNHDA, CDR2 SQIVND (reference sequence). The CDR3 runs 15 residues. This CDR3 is CASSSGEISTDTQYF. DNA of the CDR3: TGTGCCAGTAGTTCGGGGGAAATTAGCACAGATACGCAGTATTTT.

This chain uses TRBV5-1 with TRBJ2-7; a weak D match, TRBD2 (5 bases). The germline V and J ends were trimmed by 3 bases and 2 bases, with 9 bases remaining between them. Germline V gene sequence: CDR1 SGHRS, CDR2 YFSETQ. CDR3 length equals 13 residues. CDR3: CASSYDGAYEQYF. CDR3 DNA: TGCGCCAGCAGCTACGACGGGGCCTACGAGCAGTACTTC.

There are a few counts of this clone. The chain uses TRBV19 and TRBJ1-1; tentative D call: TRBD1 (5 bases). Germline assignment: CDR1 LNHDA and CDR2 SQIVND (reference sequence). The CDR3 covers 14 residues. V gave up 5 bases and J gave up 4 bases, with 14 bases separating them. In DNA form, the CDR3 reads TGTGCCAGTAGTCTCACAGGCGGGGTCACTGAAGCTTTCTTT. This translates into CASSLTGGVTEAFF.

CDR3 nucleotides: TGTGCCGGGGGGACCGAGATGGGAGAGACCCAGTACTTC. This encodes CAGGTEMGETQYF. The gene calls are TRBV2 and TRBJ2-5, with D maybe TRBD2 (6 bases). Germline lookup yields CDR1 SNHLY and CDR2 FYNNEI. V shed 11 bases and J shed 4 bases, with 17 bases lying between them. There are 13 residues in the CDR3.

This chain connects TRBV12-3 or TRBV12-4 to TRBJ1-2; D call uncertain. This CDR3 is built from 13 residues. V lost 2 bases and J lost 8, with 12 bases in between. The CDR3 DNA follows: TGTGCCAGCAGTTTAACCGGGGAGGAGGGCTACACCTTC. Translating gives CASSLTGEEGYTF.

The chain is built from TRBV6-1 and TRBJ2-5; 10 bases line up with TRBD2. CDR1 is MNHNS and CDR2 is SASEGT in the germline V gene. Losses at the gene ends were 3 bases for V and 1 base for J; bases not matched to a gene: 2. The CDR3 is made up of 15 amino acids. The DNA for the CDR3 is TGTGCCAGCAGTGAGTCTAGCGGGGGCCAAGAGACCCAGTACTTC. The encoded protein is CASSESSGGQETQYF.

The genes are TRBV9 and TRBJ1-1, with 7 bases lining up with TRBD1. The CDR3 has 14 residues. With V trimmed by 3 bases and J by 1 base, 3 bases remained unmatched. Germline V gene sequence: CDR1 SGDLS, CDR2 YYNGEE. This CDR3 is CASSGDSWNTEAFF. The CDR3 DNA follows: TGTGCCAGCAGCGGGGACAGCTGGAACACTGAAGCTTTCTTT. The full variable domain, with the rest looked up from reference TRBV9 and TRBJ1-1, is DSGVTQTPKHLITATGQRVTLRCSPRSGDLSVYWYQQSLDQGLQFLIQYYNGEERAKGNILERFSAQQFPDLHSELNLSSLELGDSALYFCASSGDSWNTEAFFGQGTRLTVV.

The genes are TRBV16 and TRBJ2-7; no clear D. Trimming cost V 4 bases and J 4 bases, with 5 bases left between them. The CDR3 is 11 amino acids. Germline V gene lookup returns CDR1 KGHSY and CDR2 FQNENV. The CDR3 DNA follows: TGTGCCAGCAGCCTAGGGTACGAGCAGTACTTC. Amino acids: CASSLGYEQYF.

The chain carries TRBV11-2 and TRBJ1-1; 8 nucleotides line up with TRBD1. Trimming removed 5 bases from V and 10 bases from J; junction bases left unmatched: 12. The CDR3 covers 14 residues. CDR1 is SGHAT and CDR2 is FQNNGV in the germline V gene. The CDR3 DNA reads TGTGCCAGCAGCCTTTACTCGGACAGGGCAGGAGCTTTCTTT. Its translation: CASSLYSDRAGAFF.